Listed below are T cell receptor beta chains from one sample, sequenced in a study of siplizumab effects on memory and regulatory T cells. Assay: immunoSEQ multiplex PCR; the TCRdb copy retains only in-frame clones and omits some. The sample holds about 50,000 clones; approximately 93% are singletons and the top ten take 15% to 20%. Sequencing was done on a sample of CD8+ T cells sorted from blood. These TCRs come from a human donor in good health. Both conserved end residues are part of each CDR3. D genes are given only for firm matches. For some rows the clone size is stated as once, few or many, or as a class when expanded; others skip it.

J gene | clone size | V gene | CDR3 length | D gene | CDR3 DNA | CDR3 protein
TRBJ2-5 | . | TRBV11-2 | 16 | . | TGTGCCAGCAGCTTAGGGGGGGACGGGGGTCAAGAGACCCAGTACTTC | CASSLGGDGGQETQYF
TRBJ2-7 | . | TRBV7-6 | 13 | . | TGTGCCAGCAGCTTCTCGGCTTCCTACGAGCAGTACTTC | CASSFSASYEQYF
TRBJ2-6 | . | TRBV29-1 | 16 | . | TGCAGCGTTACTTCGGGACACACCTCTGGGGCCAACGTCCTGACTTTC | CSVTSGHTSGANVLTF
TRBJ2-1 | . | TRBV28 | 11 | . | TGTGCCAGCAGTTCTCGGGATGAGCAGTTCTTC | CASSSRDEQFF
TRBJ2-7 | . | TRBV29-1 | 16 | . | TGCAGCGTTGAAGGAGAAGACGGAGAAAACTCCTACGAGCAGTACTTC | CSVEGEDGENSYEQYF
TRBJ2-4 | . | TRBV6-5 | 14 | . | TGTGCCAGCAGCTCTAACCCCTACACGGACATTCAGTACTTC | CASSSNPYTDIQYF
TRBJ1-2 | . | TRBV9 | 15 | TRBD1 | TGTGCCAGCAGCGCAAATCCCGACAGGGATCGAGGCTACACCTTC | CASSANPDRDRGYTF
TRBJ2-2 | . | TRBV11-3 | 16 | . | TGTGCCAGCAGCTTAGCAGGATGGGAGAACACCGGGGAGCTGTTTTTT | CASSLAGWENTGELFF
TRBJ2-1 | once | TRBV29-1 | 10 | . | TGCAGCGCACAGTACAATGAGCAGTTCTTC | CSAQYNEQFF
TRBJ1-2 | . | TRBV27 | 14 | . | TGTGCCAGCAGGAGCACCCCGGGACATCTCGTTCTCACCTTC | CASRSTPGHLVLTF
TRBJ2-3 | . | TRBV19 | 13 | . | TGTGCCAGTAGTTTGGCCAGCACAGATACGCAGTATTTT | CASSLASTDTQYF
TRBJ2-1 | . | TRBV9 | 15 | TRBD2 | TGTGCCAGCAGCGAGGGGCGGGAGACAAACAATGAGCAGTTCTTC | CASSEGRETNNEQFF
TRBJ2-3 | once | TRBV7-8 | 15 | . | TGTGCCATCCGCCAGGATTGGCGGAGCACAGATACGCAGTATTTT | CAIRQDWRSTDTQYF
TRBJ1-5 | . | TRBV28 | 13 | . | TGTGCCAGCAGTTTTAGAATTAATCAGCCCCAGCATTTT | CASSFRINQPQHF
TRBJ2-1 | . | TRBV28 | 16 | . | TGTGCCAGCAGCCTCCCGCTGGTCCCCCGGGTCGATGAGCAGTTCTTC | CASSLPLVPRVDEQFF
TRBJ2-3 | . | TRBV27 | 17 | TRBD2 | TGTGCCAGCAGTAATACGGTAGCGGGAGTCGGTGGAGATACGCAGTATTTT | CASSNTVAGVGGDTQYF
TRBJ2-1 | once | TRBV7-9 | 15 | . | TGTGCCAGCAGCTTATCGGGAGATAGAAACTATGAGCAGTTCTTC | CASSLSGDRNYEQFF
TRBJ2-1 | . | TRBV27 | 15 | TRBD2 | TGTGCCAGCAGTTCTCTAGCGGGGGTTCGGAATGAGCAGTTCTTC | CASSSLAGVRNEQFF
TRBJ2-4 | . | TRBV6-1 | 14 | . | TGTGCCAGCAGACCAGGGAGGTCCAAAAACATTCAGTACTTC | CASRPGRSKNIQYF
TRBJ2-3 | . | TRBV28 | 15 | TRBD2 | TGTGCCAGCAGCAAACACTTGACTAGCGGAAATACGCAGTATTTT | CASSKHLTSGNTQYF
TRBJ2-5 | . | TRBV15 | 17 | TRBD2 | TGTGCCACCAGCAGACCAAGACTAGCGGGAGAGGGTGAGACCCAGTACTTC | CATSRPRLAGEGETQYF
TRBJ2-2 | . | TRBV28 | 16 | TRBD1 | TGTGCCAGCAGCTTCAGGGACAGGACAAGAGGCCGGGAGCTGTTTTTT | CASSFRDRTRGRELFF
TRBJ2-3 | . | TRBV14 | 15 | TRBD2 | TGTGCCAGCAGCCAAACCGGGACTAGGCGCGTTACGCAGTATTTT | CASSQTGTRRVTQYF
TRBJ2-5 | once | TRBV7-9 | 14 | . | TGTGCCAGCAGCTTAGTGTCAGGGCAAGAGACCCAGTACTTC | CASSLVSGQETQYF
TRBJ2-7 | . | TRBV2 | 14 | TRBD1 | TGTGCCAGCTGCTGGGGACAGGGGGCCTACGAGCAGTACTTC | CASCWGQGAYEQYF
TRBJ2-1 | . | TRBV27 | 15 | TRBD2 | TGTGCCAGCAGTTTACAGCGGGAAGTCTACAATGAGCAGTTCTTC | CASSLQREVYNEQFF
TRBJ2-7 | once | TRBV28 | 18 | TRBD2 | TGTGCCAGCAGTTCCCAAGTAAAAATAATAGGACTAGATTACGAGCAGTACTTC | CASSSQVKIIGLDYEQYF
TRBJ2-7 | . | TRBV5-4 | 12 | . | TGTGCCAGCAGCGGAAGCTCCTACGAGCAGTACTTC | CASSGSSYEQYF
TRBJ2-7 | . | TRBV6-1 | 13 | . | TGTGCCAGCAGTGACGGCGGTTTAGCCGAGCAGTACTTC | CASSDGGLAEQYF
TRBJ2-7 | . | TRBV6-5 | 12 | . | TGTGCCAGCAGCCGAACAGGGTCCGAGCAGTACTTC | CASSRTGSEQYF
TRBJ2-1 | . | TRBV6-5 | 14 | . | TGTGCCAGCAGTTACCGAGGATACTACAATGAGCAGTTCTTC | CASSYRGYYNEQFF
TRBJ1-2 | . | TRBV28 | 15 | TRBD1 | TGTGCCAGCAGCACAACCGACAGGGCTAACTATGGCTACACCTTC | CASSTTDRANYGYTF
TRBJ2-7 | . | TRBV7-3 | 14 | . | TGTGCCAGCAGCTTAGGGGCCGGGGACTACGAGCAGTACTTC | CASSLGAGDYEQYF
TRBJ1-2 | . | TRBV7-2 | 15 | . | TGTGCCAGCAGCTTACAAGGGCAGGTCGGCTATGGCTACACCTTC | CASSLQGQVGYGYTF
TRBJ2-7 | . | TRBV4-1 | 18 | TRBD1 | TGCGCCAGCAGCCAAAATAGTCGCGGGACAGGGGGCTATTACGAGCAGTACTTC | CASSQNSRGTGGYYEQYF
TRBJ2-3 | . | TRBV28 | 14 | TRBD2 | TGTGCCGGCCGACTAGCGGGCCTCACAGATACGCAGTATTTT | CAGRLAGLTDTQYF
TRBJ2-3 | . | TRBV27 | 13 | . | TGTGCCAGCAGTTTAAGTATTGGGGATACGCAGTATTTT | CASSLSIGDTQYF
TRBJ1-1 | . | TRBV9 | 16 | TRBD1 | TGTGCCAGCAGCGCGGTCTCCGGGACAGGGGACACTGAAGCTTTCTTT | CASSAVSGTGDTEAFF
TRBJ2-1 | . | TRBV11-2 | 12 | . | TGTGCCAGCAGCTTTGGGGACAATGAGCAGTTCTTC | CASSFGDNEQFF
TRBJ2-7 | . | TRBV7-9 | 15 | TRBD2 | TGTGCCAGCAGCGGGACTAGCGGGAGAAACTACGAGCAGTACTTC | CASSGTSGRNYEQYF
TRBJ2-7 | . | TRBV10-1 | 14 | . | TGCGCCAGCAGTGAGGCTCCGGGACACCTAGAGCAGTACTTC | CASSEAPGHLEQYF
TRBJ2-1 | . | TRBV19 | 14 | . | TGTGCCAGTAGTATCGGTGTGAGGGACGATGAGCAGTTCTTC | CASSIGVRDDEQFF
TRBJ2-3 | . | TRBV27 | 20 | TRBD2 | TGTGCCAGCAGTTCCCCGGGGAGGACTAGCGGGAGGGAAGTGACAGATACGCAGTATTTT | CASSSPGRTSGREVTDTQYF
TRBJ1-1 | once | TRBV6-1 | 15 | . | TGTGCCAGCAGTGAACCCACAGGGACGAACACTGAAGCTTTCTTT | CASSEPTGTNTEAFF
TRBJ1-1 | . | TRBV19 | 15 | . | TGTGCCAGTAGTATAGAGAGGCGGCAAAACACTGAAGCTTTCTTT | CASSIERRQNTEAFF
TRBJ2-7 | . | TRBV5-4 | 16 | TRBD2 | TGTGCCAGCAGCTTGGCTTACCTAGCGGGAGCGGGTGAGCAGTACTTC | CASSLAYLAGAGEQYF
TRBJ2-2 | once | TRBV7-6 | 16 | TRBD2 | TGTGCCAGCAGCTTACTAGCGGGTATTAACACCGGGGAGCTGTTTTTT | CASSLLAGINTGELFF